Shown below are 14 T cell receptor beta chains from a single sample sequenced in a study of cytomegalovirus exposure and HLA in healthy donors. Researchers ran the PCR with 60 Vbeta and 13 Jbeta primers. The table came from immunoSEQ multiplex PCR; TCRdb's copy has only in-frame clones and leaves some out. The table includes under 200,000 clones, 70% to 85% detected once. Material for sequencing was PBMCs. These receptors originate from a man aged 35 to 55 in good health and CMV-seronegative.

The chain employs TRBV6-5 and TRBJ1-2, with D hard to call. V was cut by 8 bases and J by 0 bases, with 13 bases left in between. Germline CDR1 MNHEY, CDR2 SVGAGI. The CDR3 consists of 14 residues. The DNA for the CDR3 is TGTGCCAGCGGCCCCGGGAAGGCTAACTATGGCTACACCTTC. Residues: CASGPGKANYGYTF.

J is TRBJ2-3 and V is TRBV7-8; 14 bases are shared with TRBD2. J was trimmed by 2 bases and V by 6 bases; bases with no gene match: 4. The CDR3 consists of 16 residues. The V gene's germline CDR1 is SGHVS and CDR2 FQNEAQ. The CDR3 bases are TGTGCCAGCAGACGACTAGCGGGGGGGTCCACAGATACGCAGTATTTT. Translation: CASRRLAGGSTDTQYF. Drawing the rest from reference TRBV7-8 and TRBJ2-3, the complete variable domain is GAGVSQSPRYKVAKRGQDVALRCDPISGHVSLFWYQQALGQGPEFLTYFQNEAQLDKSGLPSDRFFAERPEGSVSTLKIQRTQQEDSAVYLCASRRLAGGSTDTQYFGPGTRLTVL.

This chain connects TRBV5-6 to TRBJ2-7, with 7 bases fitting TRBD2. CDR1 SGHDT and CDR2 YYEEEE come from the germline V gene. The CDR3 sequence is 13 residues long. The V and J ends lost 2 bases and 6 bases, in that order; junction bases with no gene match: 5. The DNA for the CDR3 is TGTGCCAGCAGCTTCGGGGGGTTGGCCGAGCAGTACTTC. Its translation is CASSFGGLAEQYF.

The rearrangement uses TRBV7-6 and TRBJ2-3; TRBD2 agrees at 9 bases. Germline CDR1 SGHVS, CDR2 FNYEAQ. The CDR3 covers 17 residues. V was clipped by 3 bases and J by 6 bases; unmatched bases: 13. The CDR3 loop reads CASSFPHSGGLEDTQYF. In nucleotides, the CDR3 is TGTGCCAGCAGCTTTCCCCATAGCGGGGGCCTTGAGGATACGCAGTATTTT.

The rearrangement links TRBV4-3 to TRBJ2-7, with 9 bases lining up with TRBD1. In germline, CDR1 is LGHNA, CDR2 YSLEER. After removal of 1 base from V and 0 bases from J, the junction contained 10 bases not matched to a gene. The CDR3 spans 18 residues. This CDR3 is CASSQGLGQGTPSYEQYF. The CDR3 DNA is TGCGCCAGCAGCCAAGGCCTCGGACAGGGGACCCCCTCCTACGAGCAGTACTTC.

Of note for this clone: Sequence at one end of the junction differs from germline and may be a read error. V gene TRBV4-2 combines with J gene TRBJ1-2; 8 positions agree with TRBD1. Germline CDR1 LGHNA, CDR2 YNFKEQ. The CDR3 totals 15 residues. The CDR3 sequence is CASRTTGEELSGYTF. The CDR3 DNA reads as TGTGCCAGCAGGACGACAGGGGAGGAGTTGAGTGGCTACACCTTT.

This clone was observed a few times. The genes are TRBV7-3 and TRBJ2-1, with a tentative D call TRBD2 (6 bases). The V end was cut by 1 base, the J end by 5 bases, with 12 bases between. The CDR3 has 15 amino acids. Looked up from germline, CDR1 is SGHTA and CDR2 is FQGTGA. CDR3 amino acids: CASSLMTSGDNEQFF. CDR3 in DNA: TGTGCCAGCAGCTTAATGACTAGTGGAGACAATGAGCAGTTCTTC.

The rearrangement links TRBV9 to TRBJ1-1; D is unclear. V lost 0 bases and J 8 bases, leaving 11 bases between the germline ends. From germline, CDR1 is SGDLS and CDR2 YYNGEE. CDR3 length: 13 residues. Written as DNA, the CDR3 is TGTGCCAGCAGCGTAGATGCAGCGCGGGAAGCTTTCTTT. Its translation: CASSVDAAREAFF.

The chain combines TRBV4-3 with TRBJ1-6; 8 bases fit TRBD1. Germline V CDR1 and CDR2: LGHNA, YSLEER. Germline trimming cut 0 bases from V and 10 bases from J; bases unmatched to any gene: 5. CDR3 length: 15 residues. The CDR3 nucleotides are TGCGCCAGCAGCCAAGATTTACAGGGGGGATCACCCCTCCACTTT. Translation: CASSQDLQGGSPLHF.

The gene calls are TRBV7-3 and TRBJ2-3; 10 nucleotides line up with TRBD1. The CDR3 runs to 14 residues. Germline V lookup: CDR1 SGHTA, CDR2 FQGTGA. V lost 5 bases and J lost 9; bases outside the gene matches: 8. The CDR3 bases are TGTGCCAGCAGCCCGGGACAGGGGCCTCAGACGCAGTATTTT. Protein product: CASSPGQGPQTQYF.

The chain employs TRBV2 and TRBJ1-2; 8 positions agree with TRBD1. CDR1 SNHLY and CDR2 FYNNEI come from the germline V gene. This CDR3 is 17 amino acids long. Trimming at V came to 1 base and at J to 2 bases, leaving 9 bases not matched to a gene. CDR3 nucleotides: TGTGCCAGCAGTGAAGGCAGGGGGCCAAGTACCAACTATGGCTACACCTTC. This gives the protein CASSEGRGPSTNYGYTF.

The chain couples TRBV7-9 to TRBJ2-3; TRBD1 matches 10 bases. The V gene's germline CDR1 is SEHNR and CDR2 FQNEAQ (reference sequence). After removal of 5 bases from V and 6 bases from J, the junction contained 5 bases not matched to a gene. This CDR3 has 14 residues. The CDR3 DNA is TGTGCCAGCAGCCCAGGGACAGGGGTGGATACGCAGTATTTT. It is translated as CASSPGTGVDTQYF.

This clone was counted a single time. This rearrangement joins TRBV5-1 to TRBJ1-1; 9 nucleotides match TRBD1. Germline assignment: CDR1 SGHRS and CDR2 YFSETQ. The CDR3 covers 16 residues. The ends lost 5 bases at V and 5 bases at J; junction bases unmatched: 13. The CDR3 here is CASSEGTGIMGTEAFF. The DNA for the CDR3 is TGCGCCAGCAGTGAGGGGACAGGGATTATGGGAACTGAAGCTTTCTTT.

This sequence joins TRBV5-1 and TRBJ2-6, with D tentatively TRBD2 (6 bases). Trimming took 3 bases from V and 5 from J, leaving 15 bases between them. CDR3 length: 16 residues. Germline loops: CDR1 SGHRS, CDR2 YFSETQ. CDR3 sequence reads: CASSWAAGRRANVLTF. As DNA, the CDR3 is TGCGCCAGCAGCTGGGCCGCGGGGCGCAGGGCCAACGTCCTGACTTTC. Using reference TRBV5-1 and TRBJ2-6 for the parts outside the CDR3, the full variable domain is KAGVTQTPRYLIKTRGQQVTLSCSPISGHRSVSWYQQTPGQGLQFLFEYFSETQRNKGNFPGRFSGRQFSNSRSEMNVSTLELGDSALYLCASSWAAGRRANVLTFGAGSRLTVL.